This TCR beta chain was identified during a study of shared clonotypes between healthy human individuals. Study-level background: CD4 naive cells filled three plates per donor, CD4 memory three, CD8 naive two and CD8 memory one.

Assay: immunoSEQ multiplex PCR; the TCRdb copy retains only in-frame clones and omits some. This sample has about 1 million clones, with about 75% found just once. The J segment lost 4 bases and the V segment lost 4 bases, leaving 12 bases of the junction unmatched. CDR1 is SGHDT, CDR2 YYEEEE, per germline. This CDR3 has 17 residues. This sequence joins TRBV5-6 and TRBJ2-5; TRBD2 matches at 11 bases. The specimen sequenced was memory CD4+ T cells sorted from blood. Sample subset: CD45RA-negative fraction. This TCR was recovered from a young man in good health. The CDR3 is CASSRGPSGGIRETQYF. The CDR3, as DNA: TGTGCCAGCAGCCGAGGACCTAGCGGGGGGATCAGAGAGACCCAGTACTTC.